These 26 T cell receptor beta chains originate from one sample sequenced in a study of blood T cell repertoires in COVID-19. Measured with immunoSEQ multiplex PCR; TCRdb has only the in-frame clones, and not every one. The data hold about 250,000 clones, with over 70% observed a single time. Input material: peripheral blood. The receptor source for this set is a man in his forties or fifties with acute or convalescent COVID-19.

The chain combines TRBV9 with TRBJ2-1; 9 positions match TRBD2. CDR1 is SGDLS and CDR2 is YYNGEE in the germline V gene. CDR3 length: 17 amino acids. Unmatched junction bases numbered 10, after V lost 0 bases and J lost 6 bases. CDR3: CASSVVVGGRAANEQFF. The DNA for the CDR3 is TGTGCCAGCAGCGTAGTTGTTGGCGGGAGGGCCGCCAATGAGCAGTTCTTC.

The chain employs TRBV5-8 and TRBJ2-1; D is perhaps TRBD2 (5 bases). In germline, CDR1 is SGHTS, CDR2 YDEGEE. V lost 4 bases and J lost 6, with 11 bases in between. This CDR3 has 13 amino acids. Written as DNA, the CDR3 is TGTGCCAGCAGCGGCGACGCGGGCAATGAGCAGTTCTTC. It specifies CASSGDAGNEQFF.

The chain joins TRBV19 to TRBJ2-7; 9 bases are a match to TRBD1. Germline CDR1 is LNHDA and CDR2 is SQIVND (reference sequence). This CDR3 has 15 amino acids. With 4 bases clipped from V and 6 bases from J, the junction kept 10 bases outside the gene matches. In DNA, the CDR3 is TGTGCCAGTAGTACGGAGGACAGGGGAAGATTCGAGCAGTACTTC. It translates to CASSTEDRGRFEQYF. The full variable domain, rest sourced from reference TRBV19 and TRBJ2-7, is DGGITQSPKYLFRKEGQNVTLSCEQNLNHDAMYWYRQDPGQGLRLIYYSQIVNDFQKGDIAEGYSVSREKKESFPLTVTSAQKNPTAFYLCASSTEDRGRFEQYFGPGTRLTVT.

The chain links TRBV9 to TRBJ1-2, with 9 bases identical to TRBD1. CDR1 is SGDLS, CDR2 YYNGEE, per germline. The length of the CDR3 is 14 residues. J gave up 4 bases and V 3 bases, and 4 bases lay outside the gene matches. The CDR3 nucleotides read TGTGCCAGCAGCGAGGACAGGGGAGCCTATGGCTACACCTTC. It is translated as CASSEDRGAYGYTF.

The gene calls are TRBV5-1 and TRBJ1-3; 9 positions match TRBD1. V dropped 7 bases and J dropped 4; count of bases not matched to a gene: 12. The CDR3 contains 16 residues. CDR1 SGHRS and CDR2 YFSETQ come from the germline V gene. In DNA form, the CDR3 reads TGCGCCAGCTCCTCTTCCGGGACAGGGCGGGGAAACACCATATATTTT. Its protein is CASSSSGTGRGNTIYF.

The chain combines TRBV7-9 with TRBJ1-5; 9 bases map to TRBD1. V was pared by 4 bases and J by 6 bases, with 4 bases of the junction left unmatched. Germline V lookup: CDR1 SEHNR, CDR2 FQNEAQ (reference sequence). The CDR3 has 14 residues. The CDR3 protein is CASSSDRGGQPQHF. DNA of the CDR3: TGTGCCAGCAGCTCGGACAGGGGTGGTCAGCCCCAGCATTTT.

This chain joins TRBV18 and TRBJ1-2; TRBD1 matches 9 bases. The CDR3 has 15 residues. CDR1 and CDR2 from the germline V gene are KGHSH and LQKENI. Losses at the gene ends were 6 bases for V and 8 bases for J; bases not matched to a gene: 13. The CDR3 DNA is TGTGCCAGCTCCGGCCCTGGACAGGGGAATAGAGGCTACACCTTC. This sequence encodes CASSGPGQGNRGYTF.

This clone was found a few times. The chain employs TRBV11-2 and TRBJ2-7; TRBD2 agrees at 8 bases. This CDR3 comprises 16 residues. The J segment lost 6 bases and the V segment lost 3 bases, leaving 13 bases of the junction unmatched. CDR1 SGHAT and CDR2 FQNNGV come from the germline V gene. CDR3 in DNA: TGTGCCAGCAGCTTTCTGTCGGGGGGGATACTTTCCGAGCAGTACTTC. Protein product: CASSFLSGGILSEQYF.

This rearrangement joins TRBV29-1 to TRBJ2-7; TRBD2 aligns across 7 bases. The trim removed 6 bases at V and 2 bases at J, leaving 7 bases unmatched. Looked up from germline, CDR1 is SQVTM and CDR2 is ANQGSEA. This CDR3 is built from 13 residues. The DNA for the CDR3 is TGCAGCGTAACCCTAGCGGCCACCTACGAGCAGTACTTC. Its translation is CSVTLAATYEQYF.

The chain joins TRBV19 to TRBJ1-1; 10 bases are a match to TRBD1. Germline values: CDR1 LNHDA, CDR2 SQIVND (reference sequence). Trimming cost V 9 bases and J 2 bases; bases outside gene matches: 9. The CDR3 covers 15 residues. CDR3 protein: CASTFGTGANTEAFF. As DNA, the CDR3 is TGTGCCAGCACCTTCGGGACAGGGGCAAACACTGAAGCTTTCTTT.

The rearrangement uses TRBV4-1 and TRBJ2-1; TRBD2 matches 8 bases. From germline, CDR1 is MGHRA and CDR2 YSYEKL. With 3 bases clipped from V and 2 bases from J, the junction kept 9 bases outside the gene matches. The CDR3 is 17 amino acids. CDR3 nucleotides: TGCGCCAGCAGCCATTCCAGGAGCGGGGGACCCTACAATGAGCAGTTCTTC. It codes for CASSHSRSGGPYNEQFF.

The chain joins TRBV19 to TRBJ1-1; 8 bases are shared with TRBD1. V shed 10 bases and J 4 bases; nucleotides not matched to a gene: 11. The CDR3 loop spans 14 amino acids. From germline, CDR1 is LNHDA and CDR2 SQIVND (reference sequence). The CDR3 protein is CATQTGVGRTEAFF. In DNA, the CDR3 is TGTGCCACGCAGACAGGGGTCGGACGCACTGAAGCTTTCTTT.

This chain links TRBV3-1 (or the pseudogene TRBV3-2) with TRBJ2-7; 8 bases line up with TRBD2. The ends lost 1 base at V and 2 bases at J; junction bases unmatched: 4. The CDR3 consists of 15 residues. Germline V gives CDR1 LGHDT, CDR2 YNNKEL (reference sequence). This CDR3 is CASSQGPAGAYEQYF. The CDR3 DNA reads as TGTGCCAGCAGCCAAGGCCCAGCGGGAGCCTACGAGCAGTACTTC.

This clone came up a few times. The chain links TRBV6-1 to TRBJ2-1, with TRBD1 matching 8 bases. This CDR3 has 16 residues. V gave up 3 bases and J gave up 1 base; unmatched junction bases: 5. Germline CDR1 reads MNHNS; CDR2 reads SASEGT. The chain's CDR3 is CASSDRGQISYNEQFF. In DNA, the CDR3 is TGTGCCAGCAGTGACAGGGGGCAGATATCCTACAATGAGCAGTTCTTC.

The chain has TRBV5-4 and TRBJ1-5; D is perhaps TRBD1 (5 bases). V lost 3 bases and J 3 bases, leaving 10 bases between the germline ends. The CDR3 covers 14 residues. The germline gives CDR1 SGHNT, CDR2 YYREEE (reference sequence). The CDR3 reads CASSSGGANQPQHF. DNA of the CDR3: TGTGCCAGCAGCTCGGGGGGAGCCAATCAGCCCCAGCATTTT.

J is TRBJ1-3 and V is TRBV30; perhaps TRBD1 as D (5 bases). Trimming shortened V by 3 bases and J by 4 bases, and 19 bases separated the two germline ends. The CDR3 spans 16 residues. Germline CDR1 reads GTSNPN; CDR2 reads SVGIG (reference sequence). The CDR3 protein is CAWRGRERGPGNTIYF. CDR3 bases: TGTGCCTGGAGGGGCAGGGAACGTGGGCCCGGAAACACCATATATTTT.

The chain couples TRBV11-2 to TRBJ1-2; 8 bases are a match to TRBD1. Germline CDR1 is SGHAT and CDR2 is FQNNGV. The junction had 5 bases not matched to a gene; V was cut back by 4 bases and J by 4 bases. This CDR3 region has 14 residues. As DNA, the CDR3 is TGTGCCAGCAGCTCGTCCGGGACAGGCTATGGCTACACCTTC. Amino acid sequence: CASSSSGTGYGYTF. Using reference TRBV11-2 and TRBJ1-2 for the parts outside the CDR3, the full variable domain is EAGVAQSPRYKIIEKRQSVAFWCNPISGHATLYWYQQILGQGPKLLIQFQNNGVVDDSQLPKDRFSAERLKGVDSTLKIQPAKLEDSAVYLCASSSSGTGYGYTFGSGTRLTVV.

This chain links TRBV15 with TRBJ1-3; D is unclear. V was cut by 0 bases and J by 6 bases, with 15 bases left in between. The CDR3 contains 16 residues. Germline V gene data show CDR1 as LNHNV and CDR2 as YYDKDF (reference sequence). CDR3 in DNA: TGTGCCACCAGCAGAGATAAGCGGGAAGCTGAAAACACCATATATTTT. It encodes CATSRDKREAENTIYF.

Regarding this clone: The sample holds other DNA sequences that translate to the same CDR3. The J gene is TRBJ1-1, the V gene TRBV19, with D perhaps matching TRBD1 (5 bases). V dropped 4 bases and J dropped 1 base, with 7 bases sitting between them. The CDR3 length is 13 residues. Germline CDR1 is LNHDA and CDR2 is SQIVND (reference sequence). The CDR3 is CASSTTANTEAFF. CDR3 in DNA: TGTGCCAGTAGTACGACAGCGAACACTGAAGCTTTCTTT.

For the CDR3, the DNA is TGTGCCAGCTCACCAGAGGCCGGAAACACCATATATTTT. As protein: CASSPEAGNTIYF. The chain links TRBV18 to TRBJ1-3; no firm D call. The CDR3 is made up of 13 amino acids. The germline V gene has CDR1 KGHSH and CDR2 LQKENI. V was pared by 2 bases and J by 4 bases, with 6 bases between.

This chain links TRBV7-6 with TRBJ2-5; 12 bases are a match to TRBD2. The germline V gene has CDR1 SGHVS and CDR2 FNYEAQ. V was clipped by 5 bases and J by 4 bases; unmatched bases: 8. The CDR3 sequence is 16 residues long. For the CDR3, the DNA is TGTGCCAGCAGCCCCGGACTAGCGGGATGGGGAGAGACCCAGTACTTC. This gives the protein CASSPGLAGWGETQYF.

The V gene is TRBV3-1 (or the pseudogene TRBV3-2), the J gene TRBJ1-1, with D perhaps TRBD1 (5 bases). CDR3 length equals 11 residues. The germline V gene encodes CDR1 LGHDT and CDR2 YNNKEL (reference sequence). Trimming took off 1 base at V and 8 bases at J, with 5 bases between the two ends. In DNA, the CDR3 is TGTGCCAGCAGCCAAGGGACAGAAGCTTTCTTT. Translating gives CASSQGTEAFF.

The chain joins TRBV11-2 to TRBJ2-5; 7 bases fit TRBD1. Trimming cost V 5 bases and J 3 bases; bases outside gene matches: 15. In germline, CDR1 is SGHAT, CDR2 FQNNGV. The CDR3 is 17 residues long. DNA for the CDR3: TGTGCCAGCAGCCTCTCTCGAGATACCGGGACAGAAGAGACCCAGTACTTC. It encodes CASSLSRDTGTEETQYF.

Only one count was recorded for this clone. This chain joins TRBV7-2 and TRBJ2-7; unclear D gene. The CDR3 is 13 amino acids. Between the trimmed V and J ends, which lost 5 bases and 5 bases, there was a span of 13 bases. Germline V lookup: CDR1 SGHTA, CDR2 FQGNSA. The DNA for the CDR3 is TGTGCCAGCAGCCTCACAGAGTACGACGAGCAGTACTTC. This encodes CASSLTEYDEQYF.

The chain uses TRBV3-1 (or the pseudogene TRBV3-2) and TRBJ1-2, with TRBD1 matching over 10 bases. Per germline, CDR1 LGHDT and CDR2 YNNKEL (reference sequence). V lost 4 bases and J lost 6; bases outside the gene matches: 8. The CDR3 totals 15 residues. The CDR3 loop reads CASSRRGTGVDGYTF. DNA for the CDR3: TGTGCCAGCAGCCGGAGGGGGACAGGGGTGGATGGCTACACCTTC.

This clone was picked up one time. The rearrangement uses TRBV2 and TRBJ2-7; D is uncertain. Trimming shortened V by 4 bases and J by 7 bases, and 14 bases separated the two germline ends. Germline V CDR1 and CDR2: SNHLY, FYNNEI. The CDR3 is 13 amino acids. The CDR3 here is CASSVSPPGEQYF. The CDR3 region has the DNA TGTGCCAGCAGTGTGTCCCCTCCCGGGGAGCAGTACTTC.